This T cell receptor (beta chain) was found in a study of cytomegalovirus exposure and HLA in healthy donors. Study outcomes and limitations: A later analysis showed HLA-associated TCR beta chains outstripping equally common others in clonal expansion. With DRB1 most and HLA-C fewest, TCR association rates differed between HLA loci in a later analysis.

For this clone: Its antigen is undetermined.

This CDR3 spans 11 amino acids. Trimming pared 10 bases from V and 6 bases from J, leaving 13 bases between. Germline values: CDR1 LNHDA, CDR2 SQIVND (reference sequence). Use of 60 Vbeta and 13 Jbeta primers characterized the PCR. The data were produced by immunoSEQ multiplex PCR, yet TCRdb's version contains in-frame clones alone and is incomplete. The repertoire consists of about 140,000 clones, with 65% to 70% occurring once and the leading ten covering roughly a tenth. V and J are TRBV19 and TRBJ2-7; D might be TRBD2 (6 bases). The sequence was collected from a young man in good health and CMV-seropositive. Sequencing input: PBMCs. CDR3 bases: TGTGCCAAAAAAAGGAGGGCCGAGCAGTACTTC. Its protein is CAKKRRAEQYF. The complete variable domain, with remaining parts taken from reference TRBV19 and TRBJ2-7, reads DGGITQSPKYLFRKEGQNVTLSCEQNLNHDAMYWYRQDPGQGLRLIYYSQIVNDFQKGDIAEGYSVSREKKESFPLTVTSAQKNPTAFYLCAKKRRAEQYFGPGTRLTVT.